The TCR beta chain described here comes from a study of vaccination effects on CD4 cells after COVID-19. The study's findings and limits: Early post-infection timepoints were missing from the study, which also had few convalescent patients.

Repertoires were generated with immunoSEQ multiplex PCR, while TCRdb's copy carries only in-frame clones and drops some. The data show tens of thousands of clones, with 60% to 75% seen just once and 0.95% to 1.5% held by the top ten. The CDR3 is 16 residues long. The V gene's germline CDR1 is KGHSH and CDR2 LQKENI. The V and J ends lost 3 bases and 5 bases, in that order; junction bases with no gene match: 5. Details on this clone: The antigen remains undetermined.

Within the ViraFEST assay, antigen-specific CD4+ T cells underwent expansion with viral peptide pools prior to sequencing. Following an approximately 11-day culture, CD4+ T cells were purified. Vaccination of participants consisted of two doses of either the BNT162b2 or mRNA-1273 vaccine. Each culture well received under 2.5 million PBMC. These cells were then cultured in IMDM with about 9.9 IU/ml IL-2 and 9.5 to 10 ug/ml peptides. Each culture had half its medium swapped for IL-2 medium on days 3 and 7. Sequences were derived from CD4+ T cells from PBMCs cultured with HCoV-229E spike peptides, sampled after COVID-19 vaccination. The rearrangement links TRBV18 to TRBJ1-6, with 9 positions matching TRBD1. This TCR was sampled from a human donor who received a COVID-19 vaccine. The CDR3 DNA follows: TGTGCCAGCTCACCTACGACAGGGGGTAATAATTCACCCCTCCACTTT. Encoded protein: CASSPTTGGNNSPLHF.